The 32 T cell receptor beta chains below come from one sample, sequenced in a study of Ad26.COV2.S vaccination and SARS-CoV-2 variants. Sequencing used immunoSEQ multiplex PCR; TCRdb keeps in-frame clones, though not all of them. The repertoire consists of roughly 700,000 clones, with around 89% occurring once and the leading ten covering approximately 1.5%. Treatment here: approximately 18 received Ad26.COV2.S at low or high dose, single or two shots; 5 received placebo; per-sample allocation not given. The study sampled participants on day 63 after the first vaccine or placebo injection. The material was peripheral blood, obtained in a trial of Ad26.COV2.S vaccine versus placebo. The receptor source for this set is a person aged 18-65 years who received the Ad26.COV2.S COVID-19 vaccine or a placebo.

The rearrangement uses TRBV5-1 and TRBJ2-2; D not certain. Deletions cut 4 bases from V and 3 bases from J, with 7 bases between. The CDR3 totals 13 residues. In germline, CDR1 is SGHRS, CDR2 YFSETQ. CDR3 residues: CASSPGDTGELFF. The DNA of the CDR3 is TGCGCCAGCAGCCCAGGAGACACCGGGGAGCTGTTTTTT.

For this clone: Additional DNA sequences in this sample encode the identical CDR3. The rearrangement joins TRBV6-5 to TRBJ2-1, with D possibly matching TRBD1 (6 bases). With 6 bases removed from V and 3 bases from J, the gap between germline ends came to 9 bases. This CDR3 is built from 13 residues. The germline CDR1 and CDR2 sequences are MNHEY and SVGAGI. The CDR3 is CASSLRGYNEQFF. CDR3 in DNA: TGTGCCAGCAGCCTCAGGGGCTACAATGAGCAGTTCTTC.

The J gene is TRBJ2-1, the V gene TRBV5-6; D is undetermined. This CDR3 comprises 12 residues. Trimming removed 2 bases at V and 8 bases at J, with 8 bases between. From germline, CDR1 is SGHDT and CDR2 YYEEEE. The CDR3, as DNA: TGTGCCAGCAGCTTTGGTCCGGATGAGCAGTTCTTC. This codes for CASSFGPDEQFF.

The genes are TRBV6-6 and TRBJ1-5; D is possibly TRBD1 (5 bases). This CDR3 contains 13 residues. V was clipped by 2 bases and J by 6 bases, with 8 bases between them. The germline V gene has CDR1 MNHNY and CDR2 SVGAGI (reference sequence). Here the CDR3 DNA reads TGTGCCAGCAGTTACGGGGGAGGTCAGCCCCAGCATTTT. Protein: CASSYGGGQPQHF.

The chain couples TRBV18 to TRBJ2-3; 10 nucleotides agree with TRBD2. The CDR3 is 16 residues long. After removal of 3 bases from V and 2 bases from J, the junction contained 5 bases not matched to a gene. Germline V gene lookup returns CDR1 KGHSH and CDR2 LQKENI. The CDR3 sequence: CASSPSGTSVTDTQYF. CDR3 nucleotides: TGTGCCAGCTCACCTTCCGGGACTAGCGTCACAGATACGCAGTATTTT.

V usage is TRBV6-5 and J usage is TRBJ2-1, with 7 positions matching TRBD1. The CDR3 runs 14 residues. V trimming: 5 bases; J trimming: 6 bases; junction bases outside the gene matches: 7. Per the germline V gene, CDR1 is MNHEY and CDR2 is SVGAGI. CDR3 DNA sequence: TGTGCCAGCAGTCCCAGGGGGTTTGTCAATGAGCAGTTCTTC. Translating it yields CASSPRGFVNEQFF.

Only a few counts were recorded for this clone. The chain joins TRBV29-1 to TRBJ1-1, with D possibly being TRBD1 (5 bases). Trimming left V 7 bases short and J 3 bases short, with 15 bases between. This CDR3 spans 13 amino acids. Germline loops: CDR1 SQVTM, CDR2 ANQGSEA. CDR3: CSALRQPDTEAFF. The CDR3 coding sequence is TGCAGCGCTCTACGACAGCCCGACACTGAAGCTTTCTTT.

The V and J genes are TRBV7-9 and TRBJ1-2, with D hard to call. The CDR3 is made up of 14 amino acids. Trimming cost V 1 base and J 2 bases, with 8 bases left between them. Germline V gene lookup returns CDR1 SEHNR and CDR2 FQNEAQ (reference sequence). The CDR3 loop is CASSLDLQNYGYTF. CDR3 DNA: TGTGCCAGCAGCTTAGATCTACAGAACTATGGCTACACCTTC.

Concerning this clone itself: One end of the junction does not line up with germline, which may come from a read error. The chain joins TRBV6-1 to TRBJ2-1, with D possibly being TRBD1 (6 bases). Germline V CDR1 and CDR2: MNHNS, SASEGT. The CDR3 is made up of 14 amino acids. The CDR3 protein is CASREGGSYNEQFF. DNA of the CDR3: TGTGCCAGCAGGGAAGGGGGTTCCTACAATGAGCAGTTCTTC.

V and J are TRBV4-3 and TRBJ2-7, with 11 bases matching TRBD2. The junction had 9 bases not matched to a gene; V was cut back by 4 bases and J by 7 bases. Germline CDR1 reads LGHNA; CDR2 reads YSLEER. The CDR3 is 15 amino acids. CDR3 amino acids: CASSPQLAGAGEQYF. The DNA of the CDR3 is TGCGCCAGCAGCCCACAACTAGCGGGGGCGGGGGAGCAGTACTTC.

The rearrangement uses TRBV2 and TRBJ2-4; 7 nucleotides agree with TRBD2. Trimming cost V 8 bases and J 3 bases; bases outside gene matches: 4. Germline V CDR1 and CDR2: SNHLY, FYNNEI. The CDR3 is 13 amino acids. The CDR3 DNA sequence: TGTGCCAGCGGGGGGGGGAGCAAAAACATTCAGTACTTC. Amino acids: CASGGGSKNIQYF.

The chain is built from TRBV20-1 and TRBJ2-1; no firm D call. CDR1 is DFQATT, CDR2 SNEGSKA, per germline (reference sequence). The CDR3 contains 10 residues. V dropped 7 bases and J dropped 12 bases, with 13 bases sitting between them. The CDR3 nucleotides are TGCAGTGGGTTAATATCAAGGCAGTTCTTC. Residues: CSGLISRQFF.

This rearrangement joins TRBV23-1 to TRBJ2-5; the D gene is possibly TRBD1 (6 bases). TRBV23-1 is an open reading frame whose function is uncertain. This CDR3 region has 13 residues. V lost 0 bases and J lost 5, with 7 bases in between. The CDR3 region is CASSQSGGETQYF. The CDR3 DNA reads TGCGCCAGCAGTCAATCTGGGGGCGAGACCCAGTACTTC.

The chain uses TRBV12-3 or TRBV12-4 and TRBJ2-4; a weak D match, TRBD1 (6 bases). Trimming shortened V by 5 bases and J by 14 bases, and 13 bases separated the two germline ends. The CDR3 runs 11 residues. CDR3 coding DNA: TGTGCCAGCAGTCCGGGACAAGGGGAGTACTTC. It codes for CASSPGQGEYF.

V usage is TRBV12-2 and J usage is TRBJ1-2; the table names TRBD1, a call not compared with the DNA. TRBV12-2 is a pseudogene. The CDR3 runs 16 residues. The CDR3 nucleotides are TGTGCAAGTCGCTTAGATAGTTACCAGGGGCGAGATGGCTACACCTTC. Translating it yields CASRLDSYQGRDGYTF.

This clone was recorded once. The chain combines TRBV10-3 with TRBJ2-5, with TRBD1 identical over 9 bases. Losses at the gene ends were 5 bases for V and 4 bases for J; bases not matched to a gene: 2. The germline CDR1 and CDR2 sequences are ENHRY and SYGVKD. The CDR3 has 13 residues. The CDR3 DNA sequence: TGTGCCATCAGTCGACAGGGGGTAGAGACCCAGTACTTC. This gives the protein CAISRQGVETQYF.

The CDR3 protein is CASSSRLAGSSYEQYF. The DNA for the CDR3 is TGTGCCAGCAGCTCCCGACTAGCGGGGAGCTCCTACGAGCAGTACTTC. The chain combines TRBV7-9 with TRBJ2-7, with TRBD2 identical over 11 bases. From germline, CDR1 is SEHNR and CDR2 FQNEAQ (reference sequence). The CDR3 is 16 amino acids. The ends lost 4 bases at V and 0 bases at J; junction bases unmatched: 5. Drawing the rest from reference TRBV7-9 and TRBJ2-7, the complete variable domain is DTGVSQNPRHKITKRGQNVTFRCDPISEHNRLYWYRQTLGQGPEFLTYFQNEAQLEKSRLLSDRFSAERPKGSFSTLEIQRTEQGDSAMYLCASSSRLAGSSYEQYFGPGTRLTVT.

J is TRBJ1-6 and V is TRBV27; TRBD1 might be the D (6 bases). Between the trimmed V and J ends, which lost 3 bases and 5 bases, there was a span of 11 bases. Germline V gene sequence: CDR1 MNHEY, CDR2 SMNVEV (reference sequence). The CDR3 runs 15 residues. CDR3: CASSFLGQNNSPLHF. DNA of the CDR3: TGTGCCAGCAGTTTCCTTGGACAGAATAATTCACCCCTCCACTTT.

The chain combines TRBV7-2 with TRBJ1-1, with no clear D. Looked up from germline, CDR1 is SGHTA and CDR2 is FQGNSA. V lost 1 base to trimming and J lost 10 bases, with 13 bases between them. The CDR3 runs to 13 residues. CDR3 nucleotides: TGTGCCAGCAGCTTAGATACCCAGCTTGGAGCTTTCTTT. Its protein product is CASSLDTQLGAFF.

The chain uses TRBV6-1 and TRBJ1-2; D gene ambiguous. Trimming took 0 bases from V and 3 from J, leaving 14 bases between them. The CDR3 contains 16 residues. Germline V CDR1 and CDR2: MNHNS, SASEGT. The CDR3, as DNA: TGTGCCAGCAGTGAAGCCGAGGAGGGTCGGTACTATGGCTACACCTTC. Translation gives CASSEAEEGRYYGYTF.

This chain connects TRBV19 to TRBJ1-5; TRBD1 is a possible D gene (5 bases). The germline CDR1 and CDR2 sequences are LNHDA and SQIVND (reference sequence). The CDR3 consists of 13 residues. Between the trimmed V and J ends, which lost 4 bases and 8 bases, there was a span of 12 bases. The CDR3 DNA is TGTGCCAGTAGTACTCAACAGGACAAGCCCCAGCATTTT. This sequence encodes CASSTQQDKPQHF.

The genes are TRBV5-4 and TRBJ2-1; D may be TRBD2 (6 bases). CDR3 size: 16 residues. V lost 0 bases and J 2 bases, leaving 12 bases between the germline ends. The germline CDR1 and CDR2 sequences are SGHNT and YYREEE (reference sequence). CDR3 loop: CASSLVGGNPYNEQFF. DNA for the CDR3: TGTGCCAGCAGCTTGGTTGGGGGGAACCCCTACAATGAGCAGTTCTTC.

This chain connects TRBV18 to TRBJ1-1; no definite D call. The germline V and J ends were trimmed by 4 bases and 10 bases, with 13 bases remaining between them. The V gene's germline CDR1 is KGHSH and CDR2 LQKENI. The CDR3 is 12 residues long. This CDR3 reads CASSLDSIIAFF. CDR3 nucleotides: TGTGCCAGCTCACTAGACTCCATTATAGCTTTCTTT.

This chain connects TRBV27 to TRBJ2-3; D remains ambiguous. This CDR3 region has 14 residues. V gave up 8 bases and J gave up 4 bases, with 16 bases separating them. Germline CDR1 is MNHEY and CDR2 is SMNVEV (reference sequence). The CDR3 region is CASSDEDFSDTQYF. The CDR3 DNA reads TGTGCCAGCTCCGATGAGGATTTCTCAGATACGCAGTATTTT.

This clone has just one count. This chain links TRBV19 with TRBJ2-3, with D tentatively TRBD1 (6 bases). V lost 4 bases to trimming and J lost 3 bases, with 17 bases between them. Germline CDR1 LNHDA, CDR2 SQIVND (reference sequence). There are 16 residues in the CDR3. CDR3 nucleotides: TGTGCCAGTAGTACAGGGGAAGGTTTGGAAACAGATACGCAGTATTTT. Protein: CASSTGEGLETDTQYF.

The V gene is TRBV2, the J gene TRBJ1-2; TRBD1 might be the D (5 bases). V was clipped by 6 bases and J by 1 base, with 15 bases between them. The CDR3 is 15 residues long. Germline V gives CDR1 SNHLY, CDR2 FYNNEI. The CDR3 loop is CASRRISTVNYGYTF. Here the CDR3 DNA reads TGTGCCAGCAGGCGTATCTCGACAGTTAACTATGGCTACACCTTC.

The chain couples TRBV3-1 (or the pseudogene TRBV3-2) to TRBJ2-2, with 9 nucleotides matching TRBD2. The CDR3 runs 17 residues. Per the germline V gene, CDR1 is LGHDT and CDR2 is YNNKEL (reference sequence). Losses at the gene ends were 0 bases for V and 6 bases for J; bases not matched to a gene: 8. In DNA, the CDR3 is TGTGCCAGCAGCCAAGAAGGTAGCGGGAGAGGGGCCGGGGAGCTGTTTTTT. It encodes CASSQEGSGRGAGELFF.

The V and J genes are TRBV7-2 and TRBJ1-2, with 7 positions matching TRBD1. The CDR3 runs 13 residues. The V segment lost 3 bases and the J segment 8 bases; nucleotides outside the gene matches: 6. CDR1 is SGHTA and CDR2 is FQGNSA in the germline V gene. This chain's CDR3 is CASSFNQGEGYTF. CDR3 DNA: TGTGCCAGCAGCTTCAATCAGGGGGAGGGCTACACCTTC.

V gene TRBV9 combines with J gene TRBJ1-1, with 10 bases identical to TRBD1. Germline-derived CDR1 and CDR2 are SGDLS and YYNGEE. The CDR3 covers 15 residues. Losses at the gene ends were 4 bases for V and 3 bases for J; bases not matched to a gene: 6. The CDR3 here is CASSPRTGGYTEAFF. The DNA for the CDR3 is TGTGCCAGCAGCCCCCGGACAGGGGGGTACACTGAAGCTTTCTTT.

The J gene is TRBJ2-7, the V gene TRBV5-6, with D possibly being TRBD1 (6 bases). This CDR3 is built from 12 residues. Trimming pared 4 bases from V and 3 bases from J, leaving 8 bases between. CDR1 is SGHDT, CDR2 YYEEEE, per germline. The CDR3 DNA reads as TGTGCCAGCAGCATGACAGGCTACGAGCAGTACTTC. It specifies CASSMTGYEQYF.

The genes are TRBV9 and TRBJ2-5; 14 nucleotides agree with TRBD2. J was trimmed by 4 bases and V by 4 bases; bases with no gene match: 6. CDR1 is SGDLS, CDR2 YYNGEE, per germline. The CDR3 sequence is 16 residues long. CDR3 loop: CASSLTGTSGGETQYF. CDR3 in DNA: TGTGCCAGCAGCTTAACCGGGACTAGCGGGGGAGAGACCCAGTACTTC.

The chain carries TRBV2 and TRBJ2-3; TRBD2 aligns across 8 bases. The CDR3 has 17 amino acids. J lost 0 bases, V lost 3 bases, and 8 bases had no gene match. CDR1 and CDR2 from the germline V gene are SNHLY and FYNNEI. The CDR3 region is CASSDRASGLSTDTQYF. Here the CDR3 DNA reads TGTGCCAGCAGTGATCGCGCTAGCGGGCTTAGCACAGATACGCAGTATTTT. The whole variable domain, remainder taken from reference TRBV2 and TRBJ2-3, is EPEVTQTPSHQVTQMGQEVILRCVPISNHLYFYWYRQILGQKVEFLVSFYNNEISEKSEIFDDQFSVERPDGSNFTLKIRSTKLEDSAMYFCASSDRASGLSTDTQYFGPGTRLTVL.